This is a list of T cell receptor beta chains from one sample in a study of response to subunit inactivated influenza vaccine. MiXCR was run by TCRdb on the RT-PCR reads, yielding one entry per CDR3 protein. This table holds about 800,000 distinct CDR3 sequences, around 20% found once. The sample consisted of PBMCs from blood, taken roughly 5 days after vaccination. The source of these receptors is a man aged 50 or older who received an inactivated influenza vaccine. Both conserved end residues are part of each CDR3. Fields, in order: clone size, V gene, J gene, D gene, CDR3 length, CDR3 DNA, CDR3 protein. The D gene is left open where the match is weak. Not all rows give a size; the values are once, few, many and, for expanded clones, a class.

abundance: NA; v_gene: TRBV20-1; j_gene: TRBJ2-1; d_gene: TRBD2; len: 15; CDR3nt: TGCAGCCACTCTGGGGCGGGAGGGCCGGACAATGAGCAGTTCTTC; CDR3aa: CSHSGAGGPDNEQFF
abundance: NA; v_gene: TRBV20-1; j_gene: TRBJ2-7; d_gene: TRBD2; len: 13; CDR3nt: TGCAGTGCCCATCGCGGGGGGTCCTACGAGCAGTACTTC; CDR3aa: CSAHRGGSYEQYF
abundance: NA; v_gene: TRBV27; j_gene: TRBJ2-6; d_gene: NA; len: 16; CDR3nt: TGTGCCAGCAGTTTCATAGGACACTCTGGGGCCAACGTCCTGACTTTC; CDR3aa: CASSFIGHSGANVLTF
abundance: NA; v_gene: TRBV4-3; j_gene: TRBJ2-7; d_gene: NA; len: 15; CDR3nt: TGCGCCAGCAGCCAAGATTGGCGGTCCTCCGGCGAGCAGTACTTC; CDR3aa: CASSQDWRSSGEQYF
abundance: few; v_gene: TRBV5-1; j_gene: TRBJ2-5; d_gene: NA; len: 13; CDR3nt: TGCGCCAGCAGTCTGGACTGGTTGGAGACCCAGTACTTC; CDR3aa: CASSLDWLETQYF
abundance: NA; v_gene: TRBV7-9; j_gene: TRBJ2-3; d_gene: NA; len: 17; CDR3nt: TGTGCCAGCAGCTGGCGTCAGAGCCTGACTAGCACAGATACGCAGTATTTT; CDR3aa: CASSWRQSLTSTDTQYF
abundance: few; v_gene: TRBV20-1; j_gene: TRBJ1-2; d_gene: NA; len: 14; CDR3nt: TGCAGTGCCCAGAACACAGTGAACAACTATGGCTACACCTTC; CDR3aa: CSAQNTVNNYGYTF
abundance: NA; v_gene: TRBV5-6; j_gene: TRBJ1-5; d_gene: NA; len: 13; CDR3nt: TGTGCCAGCAGCTTGGGTAGGGATTCGCCCCAGCATTTT; CDR3aa: CASSLGRDSPQHF
abundance: few; v_gene: TRBV5-1; j_gene: TRBJ2-7; d_gene: NA; len: 13; CDR3nt: TGCGCCAGCAGCTTCCGGACAACCTACGAGCAGTACTTC; CDR3aa: CASSFRTTYEQYF
abundance: few; v_gene: TRBV30; j_gene: TRBJ2-4; d_gene: NA; len: 11; CDR3nt: TGTGCCTGGAGTGTAGGGACTCCGCTCTTTTTC; CDR3aa: CAWSVGTPLFF
abundance: NA; v_gene: TRBV20-1; j_gene: TRBJ2-5; d_gene: NA; len: 14; CDR3nt: TGCAGTGCTACAGCCGGGACAACTAAAGAGACCCAGTACTTC; CDR3aa: CSATAGTTKETQYF
abundance: NA; v_gene: TRBV4-3; j_gene: TRBJ1-1; d_gene: NA; len: 13; CDR3nt: TGCGCCAGCAGCCAAGACAGGGCCGGTGGAGCTTTCTTT; CDR3aa: CASSQDRAGGAFF
abundance: many; v_gene: TRBV7-2; j_gene: TRBJ2-1; d_gene: NA; len: 12; CDR3nt: TGTGCCAGCAGCTTAGGGGTCGGTGAGCAGTTCTTC; CDR3aa: CASSLGVGEQFF
abundance: NA; v_gene: TRBV7-3; j_gene: TRBJ2-3; d_gene: NA; len: 14; CDR3nt: TGTGCCAGCAGCCAGACAGCCACCACAGATACGCAGTATTTT; CDR3aa: CASSQTATTDTQYF
abundance: many; v_gene: TRBV6-2/TRBV6-3; j_gene: TRBJ2-3; d_gene: TRBD2; len: 15; CDR3nt: TGTGCCAGCAGAAAGGGACTAGCGGGAGTGGATACGCAGTATTTT; CDR3aa: CASRKGLAGVDTQYF
abundance: many; v_gene: TRBV4-3; j_gene: TRBJ2-3; d_gene: NA; len: 15; CDR3nt: TGCGCCAGCAGCCAAACGGTAGTAGCACAAGATACGCAGTATTTT; CDR3aa: CASSQTVVAQDTQYF
abundance: few; v_gene: TRBV6-5; j_gene: TRBJ2-7; d_gene: TRBD1; len: 16; CDR3nt: TGTGCCAGCAGTTACTCCTCAGGAGCAGGGGGCAACGAGCAGTACTTC; CDR3aa: CASSYSSGAGGNEQYF
abundance: NA; v_gene: TRBV12-3/TRBV12-4; j_gene: TRBJ2-3; d_gene: TRBD2; len: 15; CDR3nt: TGTGCCAGCAGTTTATCAGCGGGAGCGATAGATACGCAGTATTTT; CDR3aa: CASSLSAGAIDTQYF
abundance: NA; v_gene: TRBV5-1; j_gene: TRBJ2-7; d_gene: TRBD1; len: 14; CDR3nt: TGCGCCAGCAGCATACAGGGGAATCTCTACGAGCAGTACTTC; CDR3aa: CASSIQGNLYEQYF
abundance: many; v_gene: TRBV7-2; j_gene: TRBJ1-2; d_gene: NA; len: 12; CDR3nt: TGTGCCAGCAGCCCGGACTTCTATGGCTACACCTTC; CDR3aa: CASSPDFYGYTF
abundance: few; v_gene: TRBV5-5; j_gene: TRBJ2-3; d_gene: NA; len: 14; CDR3nt: TGTGCCAGCAGCTTGGGCAGCATGTTGGATACGCAGTATTTT; CDR3aa: CASSLGSMLDTQYF
abundance: NA; v_gene: TRBV18; j_gene: TRBJ2-3; d_gene: NA; len: 14; CDR3nt: TGTGCCAGCTCACCATTCTTCAGCACAGATACGCAGTATTTT; CDR3aa: CASSPFFSTDTQYF
abundance: few; v_gene: TRBV5-1; j_gene: TRBJ2-5; d_gene: TRBD1; len: 15; CDR3nt: TGCGCCAGCAGTCATACAGGGGGCTTAAAAGAGACCCAGTACTTC; CDR3aa: CASSHTGGLKETQYF
abundance: NA; v_gene: TRBV4-2; j_gene: TRBJ2-7; d_gene: NA; len: 15; CDR3nt: TGTGCCAGCAGCCAAGGGGGGGGCACTACCTACGAGCAGTACTTC; CDR3aa: CASSQGGGTTYEQYF
abundance: NA; v_gene: TRBV6-2/TRBV6-3; j_gene: TRBJ2-1; d_gene: TRBD2; len: 13; CDR3nt: TGTGCCAGCAGTTTACGGGAGGGCCAGGAGCAGTTCTTC; CDR3aa: CASSLREGQEQFF
abundance: few; v_gene: TRBV7-2; j_gene: TRBJ2-5; d_gene: TRBD2; len: 13; CDR3nt: TGTGCAGTGGGGACTAGACAACAAGAGACCCAGTACTTC; CDR3aa: CAVGTRQQETQYF
abundance: NA; v_gene: TRBV6-2/TRBV6-3; j_gene: TRBJ2-5; d_gene: NA; len: 15; CDR3nt: TGTGCCAGCAGTTACTCGGTTGCGTTTCAAGAGACCCAGTACTTC; CDR3aa: CASSYSVAFQETQYF
abundance: many; v_gene: TRBV29-1; j_gene: TRBJ2-7; d_gene: NA; len: 11; CDR3nt: TGCAGCGTTGGACAGACATACGAGCAGTACTTC; CDR3aa: CSVGQTYEQYF
abundance: few; v_gene: TRBV15; j_gene: TRBJ2-3; d_gene: TRBD2; len: 17; CDR3nt: TGTGCCACCAGCCGTTTTGCCGGGACTAGCGGCGCAGATACGCAGTATTTT; CDR3aa: CATSRFAGTSGADTQYF
abundance: NA; v_gene: TRBV4-3; j_gene: TRBJ1-2; d_gene: NA; len: 13; CDR3nt: TGCGCCAGCAGCCAAGACACGGTCTATGGCTACACCTTC; CDR3aa: CASSQDTVYGYTF
abundance: few; v_gene: TRBV7-6; j_gene: TRBJ2-2; d_gene: TRBD2; len: 17; CDR3nt: TGTGCCAGCAGCCGAAGGGTAGCGGGAGGGAACACCGGGGAGCTGTTTTTT; CDR3aa: CASSRRVAGGNTGELFF